The T cell receptor beta chain described here comes from a study of spatial heterogeneity in lung cancer. Study-level findings and limits: Within tumors, counts of expanded alpha and beta TCRs tracked tumor mutation counts.

MiXCR was run by TCRdb on the 5' RACE reads, yielding one entry per CDR3 protein. The table lists some 7,800 distinct CDR3 sequences, approximately 12% of them singletons, with roughly 11% in the top ten. This clonotype ranks as medium-sized. Its matching antigen is unknown. The CDR3 runs to 12 residues. In germline, CDR1 is SGHVS, CDR2 FNYEAQ. Trimming stripped 2 bases from V and 5 bases from J, with 4 bases between. Time point indicated: sample taken at primary tumor resection. The donors comprised approximately 72 untreated early-stage non-small cell lung cancer patients. Whole RNA from tumor, nontumor lung or frozen PBMC was sequenced unsorted.

The input for sequencing was lung tumor tissue, taken at surgery. The sequence came from a male donor with early-stage non-small cell lung cancer. The chain couples TRBV7-6 to TRBJ1-5; D unresolved. The CDR3 loop reads CASSLRDQPQHF. CDR3 in DNA: TGTGCCAGCAGCTTACGGGATCAGCCCCAGCATTTT.